These T cell receptor beta chains were read from a single sample in a study of patients and donors after allogeneic stem cell transplantation. TCRdb re-analysed the RT-PCR reads in MiXCR, keeping a single row per CDR3 protein. The sample lists some 160,000 distinct CDR3 sequences, 24% occurring once. The specimen was blood, either unsorted or a sorted T cell fraction (not recorded which). The receptor source for this set is a human donor who was either an allogeneic HSCT recipient or a stem cell or donor lymphocyte infusion donor (not recorded which). It is not recorded whose cells these are; they may come from a transplant donor. Both conserved end residues are part of each CDR3. A D gene is named only where the DNA matches it firmly. Only part of the rows carry a size: once, few, many, or a class if the clone is expanded.

D,J,size,V,CDR3,DNA
-,TRBJ1-2,-,TRBV11-2,CASSLGTGYHYGYTF,TGTGCCAGCAGCTTAGGTACAGGGTACCATTATGGCTACACCTTC
TRBD2,TRBJ2-7,few,TRBV7-9,CASSPKAGWIYEQYF,TGTGCCAGCAGCCCTAAAGCGGGGTGGATCTACGAGCAGTACTTC
-,TRBJ2-4,-,TRBV29-1,CSSPQGFIQYF,TGCAGCTCCCCCCAGGGTTTCATTCAGTACTTC
-,TRBJ1-1,many,TRBV4-1,CASSQVGTEAFF,TGCGCCAGCAGCCAAGTGGGAACTGAAGCTTTCTTT
-,TRBJ1-2,many,TRBV9,CASSAYSQDYLYGYTF,TGTGCCAGCAGCGCCTATAGTCAGGATTACCTCTATGGCTACACCTTC
-,TRBJ2-2,-,TRBV6-5,CASRGSGEGHTGELFF,TGTGCCAGCAGGGGGTCGGGCGAGGGACACACCGGGGAGCTGTTTTTT
TRBD1,TRBJ1-1,few,TRBV10-3,CAIVDDRVMAEAFF,TGTGCCATAGTTGACGACAGGGTAATGGCTGAAGCTTTCTTT
TRBD1,TRBJ1-5,many,TRBV6-1,CASSDPTGRNQPQHF,TGTGCCAGCAGTGATCCGACAGGGAGGAATCAGCCCCAGCATTTT
-,TRBJ1-2,few,TRBV7-9,CASSPREAYGYTF,TGTGCCAGCAGCCCCCGGGAGGCCTATGGCTACACCTTC
-,TRBJ1-1,few,TRBV5-1,CASSFQGKAFF,TGCGCCAGCAGTTTTCAAGGAAAAGCTTTCTTT
-,TRBJ2-2,few,TRBV7-9,CASSPRASGELFF,TGTGCCAGCAGCCCCCGGGCATCCGGGGAGCTGTTTTTT
-,TRBJ2-2,few,TRBV4-2,CASSQQQTNTGELFF,TGTGCCAGCAGCCAACAACAGACTAACACCGGGGAGCTGTTTTTT
-,TRBJ1-1,many,TRBV4-3,CASSQDWATQAFF,TGCGCCAGCAGCCAAGATTGGGCTACTCAAGCTTTCTTT
TRBD1,TRBJ1-6,-,TRBV27,CASRLQGARSPLHF,TGTGCCAGCAGGCTACAGGGGGCGCGTTCACCCCTCCACTTT
-,TRBJ2-3,-,TRBV20-1,CSARGQGLDTQYF,TGCAGTGCTAGAGGCCAGGGGTTGGATACGCAGTATTTT
-,TRBJ1-1,-,TRBV2,CASSEGPHNTEAFF,TGTGCCAGCAGTGAAGGCCCCCACAACACTGAAGCTTTCTTT
-,TRBJ2-3,-,TRBV30,CAWSTGLNTDTQYF,TGTGCCTGGAGTACGGGACTCAACACAGATACGCAGTATTTT
-,TRBJ1-5,many,TRBV10-3,CAISESSNSNQPQHF,TGTGCCATCAGTGAGTCGAGTAATAGCAATCAGCCCCAGCATTTT
-,TRBJ1-2,-,TRBV12-3/TRBV12-4,CASRKDSRYTF,TGTGCCAGCAGGAAGGACAGCCGCTACACCTTC
-,TRBJ1-3,few,TRBV2,CASSVGQGRGNTIYF,TGTGCCAGCAGTGTGGGTCAGGGGCGTGGAAACACCATATATTTT
-,TRBJ1-3,-,TRBV12-3/TRBV12-4,CASSLGRDRIYF,TGTGCCAGCAGTTTGGGGCGAGACAGGATATATTTT
-,TRBJ2-2,few,TRBV24-1,CATSVRAGELFF,TGTGCCACCAGTGTCCGGGCCGGGGAGCTGTTTTTT